The T cell receptor beta chain described here comes from a study of CD8+ T cells in alopecia areata. Study-wide results and limits: Normal-skin resident alphabeta T cells also appear among scalp sample sequences. Higher clonality than in normal scalp was seen in lesional scalp, especially alopecia totalis/universalis.

As the sequencing template, cDNA was produced by extracting RNA and reverse transcribing it. Generated by immunoSEQ multiplex PCR, the TCRdb table keeps only in-frame clones and is missing some. The sample contains 65,000 to 95,000 clones, 51% of which appear only once. V shed 4 bases and J shed 1 base, with 11 bases lying between them. The CDR3 loop spans 14 amino acids. CDR1 and CDR2 (germline): SEHNR, FQNEAQ (reference sequence). Comment on this clone: What it binds is not known.

The chain uses TRBV7-9 and TRBJ2-7, with TRBD2 as a possible D gene (6 bases). Sequencing used NKG2D-high CD8+ T cells sorted from blood. This sequence originates from a human donor with alopecia areata. CDR3 region: CASSSPGTSYEQYF. The CDR3 bases are TGTGCCAGCAGCTCACCGGGGACTTCCTACGAGCAGTACTTC.